One sample yielded the 13 T cell receptor beta chains listed below, sequenced in a study of blood T cell repertoires in COVID-19. Produced via immunoSEQ multiplex PCR; TCRdb's table is partial and in-frame only. The sample lists approximately 180,000 clones, 80% to 90% occurring once. Sequenced sample: peripheral blood. These receptors all stem from a man in his 60s with acute or convalescent COVID-19.

A note on this clone: Other DNA sequences in this specimen translate into the identical CDR3. V is TRBV5-4 and J is TRBJ2-7, with TRBD1 matching over 7 bases. The CDR3 totals 13 residues. V lost 4 bases to trimming and J lost 2 bases; unmatched junction nucleotides: 3. Germline loops: CDR1 SGHNT, CDR2 YYREEE (reference sequence). Written as DNA, the CDR3 is TGTGCCAGCAGCCGGGACAGAACCTACGAGCAGTACTTC. Encoded protein: CASSRDRTYEQYF. Full variable domain (missing parts from reference TRBV5-4 and TRBJ2-7): ETGVTQSPTHLIKTRGQQVTLRCSSQSGHNTVSWYQQALGQGPQFIFQYYREEENGRGNFPPRFSGLQFPNYSSELNVNALELDDSALYLCASSRDRTYEQYFGPGTRLTVT.

The chain uses TRBV5-1 and TRBJ2-6; tentatively, D is TRBD1 (7 bases). CDR3 size: 17 residues. V was cut by 4 bases and J by 0 bases, with 14 bases left in between. Germline V gene data show CDR1 as SGHRS and CDR2 as YFSETQ. The CDR3 sequence is CASSRGDSYSGANVLTF. The CDR3 bases are TGCGCCAGCAGCAGGGGGGACAGCTACTCTGGGGCCAACGTCCTGACTTTC.

The V gene is TRBV18, the J gene TRBJ2-7; 10 bases are a match to TRBD1. V lost 3 bases and J lost 5; bases outside the gene matches: 7. Germline V gene data show CDR1 as KGHSH and CDR2 as LQKENI. There are 15 residues in the CDR3. CDR3 sequence reads: CASSPGTGVLNEQYF. The DNA of the CDR3 is TGTGCCAGCTCACCGGGGACAGGGGTTTTAAACGAGCAGTACTTC.

The chain carries TRBV7-2 and TRBJ2-5; no definite D call. Per germline, CDR1 SGHTA and CDR2 FQGNSA. The CDR3 extends over 12 amino acids. V lost 3 bases to trimming and J lost 1 base, with 3 bases between them. Here the CDR3 reads CASSFSQETQYF. The CDR3 DNA sequence: TGTGCCAGCAGCTTCAGCCAAGAGACCCAGTACTTC.

The chain uses TRBV9 and TRBJ2-5, with 14 nucleotides matching TRBD2. The CDR3 consists of 16 residues. Germline CDR1 and CDR2: SGDLS and YYNGEE. J was trimmed by 11 bases and V by 4 bases; bases with no gene match: 13. This CDR3 is CASSPGLAGGPLRQYF. In DNA, the CDR3 is TGTGCCAGCAGCCCTGGACTAGCGGGAGGCCCCCTACGTCAGTACTTC.

The gene calls are TRBV3-1 (or the pseudogene TRBV3-2) and TRBJ2-7, with D perhaps matching TRBD2 (5 bases). The germline V gene has CDR1 LGHDT and CDR2 YNNKEL (reference sequence). Trimming stripped 2 bases from V and 9 bases from J, with 20 bases between. The CDR3 contains 15 residues. Here the CDR3 reads CASSQQSGRESGQYF. The CDR3 bases are TGTGCCAGCAGCCAACAATCGGGAAGGGAATCGGGGCAGTACTTC.

The J gene is TRBJ2-2, the V gene TRBV10-3; TRBD1 might be the D (5 bases). Per the germline V gene, CDR1 is ENHRY and CDR2 is SYGVKD. The CDR3 runs to 15 residues. V was pared by 5 bases and J by 1 base, with 11 bases between. The CDR3 region has the DNA TGTGCCATCAGTCCCTTTACAGGGAACACCGGGGAGCTGTTTTTT. This gives the protein CAISPFTGNTGELFF.

The rearrangement joins TRBV18 to TRBJ2-2; D possibly corresponds to TRBD2 (6 bases). The CDR3 runs to 19 residues. Looked up from germline, CDR1 is KGHSH and CDR2 is LQKENI. The V and J ends lost 3 bases and 0 bases respectively, with 20 bases between them. In nucleotides, the CDR3 is TGTGCCAGCTCACCCACCCCTAGCGAACGTTATTCGAACACCGGGGAGCTGTTTTTT. Translating gives CASSPTPSERYSNTGELFF.

This clone was counted between two and nine times. V and J are TRBV27 and TRBJ2-7; D remains ambiguous. V was pared by 6 bases and J by 2 bases, with 20 bases between. CDR1 MNHEY and CDR2 SMNVEV come from the germline V gene (reference sequence). CDR3 length: 16 amino acids. This CDR3 reads CASRPNSSPKPYEQYF. The CDR3 DNA reads TGTGCCAGCAGACCTAATAGCTCTCCGAAGCCCTACGAGCAGTACTTC.

The chain links TRBV19 to TRBJ1-4, with 8 bases lining up with TRBD1. V was clipped by 5 bases and J by 3 bases; unmatched bases: 8. Germline CDR1 is LNHDA and CDR2 is SQIVND (reference sequence). The CDR3 loop spans 16 amino acids. DNA of the CDR3: TGTGCCAGTAGTCCAGGCAGGGGGCAGTCTAATGAAAAACTGTTTTTT. Amino acids: CASSPGRGQSNEKLFF. The full variable domain, in which reference TRBV19 and TRBJ1-4 provide the parts outside the CDR3, is DGGITQSPKYLFRKEGQNVTLSCEQNLNHDAMYWYRQDPGQGLRLIYYSQIVNDFQKGDIAEGYSVSREKKESFPLTVTSAQKNPTAFYLCASSPGRGQSNEKLFFGSGTQLSVL.

This clone has only one observation. J is TRBJ2-3 and V is TRBV28; tentative D call: TRBD1 (6 bases). The CDR3 has 16 amino acids. Trimming took 5 bases from V and 1 from J, leaving 16 bases between them. The germline gives CDR1 MDHEN, CDR2 SYDVKM. This CDR3 reads CASSTPQQGGTDTQYF. The CDR3 nucleotides read TGTGCCAGCAGTACACCACAACAGGGAGGCACAGATACGCAGTATTTT. The entire variable domain, with the rest obtained from reference TRBV28 and TRBJ2-3, is as follows: DVKVTQSSRYLVKRTGEKVFLECVQDMDHENMFWYRQDPGLGLRLIYFSYDVKMKEKGDIPEGYSVSREKKERFSLILESASTNQTSMYLCASSTPQQGGTDTQYFGPGTRLTVL.

The chain couples TRBV18 to TRBJ2-1; weak D call: TRBD2 (5 bases). This CDR3 has 15 amino acids. Between the trimmed V and J ends, which lost 1 base and 7 bases, there was a span of 14 bases. The germline CDR1 and CDR2 sequences are KGHSH and LQKENI. The CDR3: CASSPLAGPGNEQFF. CDR3 bases: TGTGCCAGCTCACCACTGGCCGGGCCGGGGAATGAGCAGTTCTTC.

This clone was seen a few times. The rearrangement uses TRBV28 and TRBJ1-5, with 9 nucleotides matching TRBD1. Germline values: CDR1 MDHEN, CDR2 SYDVKM. CDR3 size: 17 residues. Trimming at V came to 7 bases and at J to 7 bases, leaving 17 bases not matched to a gene. The CDR3 sequence is CASTPVGGQGSGQPQHF. CDR3 DNA: TGTGCCAGCACCCCCGTGGGGGGACAGGGATCCGGGCAGCCCCAGCATTTT.